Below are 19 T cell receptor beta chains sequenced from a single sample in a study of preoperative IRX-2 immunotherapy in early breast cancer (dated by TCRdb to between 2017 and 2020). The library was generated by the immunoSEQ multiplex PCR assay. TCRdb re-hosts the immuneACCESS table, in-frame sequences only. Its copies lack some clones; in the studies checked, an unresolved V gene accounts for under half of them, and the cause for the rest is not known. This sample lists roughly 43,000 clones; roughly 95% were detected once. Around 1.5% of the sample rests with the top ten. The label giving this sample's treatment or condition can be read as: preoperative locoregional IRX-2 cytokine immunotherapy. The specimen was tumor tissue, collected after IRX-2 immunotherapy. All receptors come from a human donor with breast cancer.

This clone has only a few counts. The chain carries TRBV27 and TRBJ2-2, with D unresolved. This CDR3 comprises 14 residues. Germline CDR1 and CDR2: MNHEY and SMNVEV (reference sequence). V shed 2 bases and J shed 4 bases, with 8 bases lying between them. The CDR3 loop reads CASSLLGLTGELFF. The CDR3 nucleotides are TGTGCCAGCAGTTTACTGGGCCTCACCGGGGAGCTGTTTTTT.

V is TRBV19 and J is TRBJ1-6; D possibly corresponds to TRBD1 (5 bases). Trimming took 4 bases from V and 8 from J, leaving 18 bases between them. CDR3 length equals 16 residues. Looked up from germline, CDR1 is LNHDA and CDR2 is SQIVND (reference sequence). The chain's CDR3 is CASSRGPGLRYSPLHF. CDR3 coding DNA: TGTGCCAGTAGTAGGGGACCGGGACTCCGCTATTCACCCCTCCACTTT.

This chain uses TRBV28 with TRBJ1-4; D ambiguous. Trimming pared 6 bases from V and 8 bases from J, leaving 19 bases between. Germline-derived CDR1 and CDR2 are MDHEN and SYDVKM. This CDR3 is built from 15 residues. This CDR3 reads CASSDPGFAGEKLFF. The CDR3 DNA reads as TGTGCCAGCAGCGACCCGGGTTTTGCGGGAGAAAAACTGTTTTTT.

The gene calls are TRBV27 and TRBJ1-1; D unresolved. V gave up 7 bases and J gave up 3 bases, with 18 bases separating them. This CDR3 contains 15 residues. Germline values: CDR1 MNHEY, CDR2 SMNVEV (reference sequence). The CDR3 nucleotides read TGTGCCAGCACCCTCAGGAGGGTAACGTACACTGAAGCTTTCTTT. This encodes CASTLRRVTYTEAFF.

The CDR3 region has the DNA TGTGCCAGCCCAGGGACGTTTGAAGTAGGAAACACCATATATTTT. It specifies CASPGTFEVGNTIYF. This sequence joins TRBV27 and TRBJ1-3, with D perhaps matching TRBD1 (5 bases). This CDR3 is 15 amino acids long. Trimming left V 8 bases short and J 4 bases short, with 18 bases between. The germline gives CDR1 MNHEY, CDR2 SMNVEV (reference sequence).

CDR3 protein: CAYNEGDEAFF. CDR3 DNA sequence: TGTGCCTATAACGAAGGGGATGAAGCTTTCTTT. V gene TRBV30 combines with J gene TRBJ1-1, with a possible D match to TRBD1 (5 bases). Germline values: CDR1 GTSNPN, CDR2 SVGIG (reference sequence). This CDR3 comprises 11 residues. The V gene lost 7 bases and the J gene lost 7 bases, with 13 bases spanning the gap. Variable domain in full (rest from reference TRBV30 and TRBJ1-1): SQTIHQWPATLVQPVGSPLSLECTVEGTSNPNLYWYRQAAGRGLQLLFYSVGIGQISSEVPQNLSASRPQDRQFILSSKKLLLSDSGFYLCAYNEGDEAFFGQGTRLTVV.

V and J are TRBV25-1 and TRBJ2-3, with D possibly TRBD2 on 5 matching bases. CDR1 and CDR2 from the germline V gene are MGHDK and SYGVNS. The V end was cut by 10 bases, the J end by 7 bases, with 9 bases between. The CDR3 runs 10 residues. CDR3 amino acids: CATRANTQYF. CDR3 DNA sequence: TGTGCCACGCGGGCGAATACGCAGTATTTT.

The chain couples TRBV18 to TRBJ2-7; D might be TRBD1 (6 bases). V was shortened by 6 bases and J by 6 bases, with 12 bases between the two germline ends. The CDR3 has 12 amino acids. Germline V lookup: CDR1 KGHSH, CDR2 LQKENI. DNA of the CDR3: TGTGCCAGCTCCACCTACAGGGTCGAGCAGTACTTC. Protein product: CASSTYRVEQYF.

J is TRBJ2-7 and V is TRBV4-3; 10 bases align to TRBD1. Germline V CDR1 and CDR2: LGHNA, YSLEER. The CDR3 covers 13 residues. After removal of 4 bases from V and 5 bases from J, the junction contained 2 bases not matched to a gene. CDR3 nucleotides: TGCGCCAGCAGCCCGGGGACAGGGGACGAGCAGTACTTC. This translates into CASSPGTGDEQYF.

CDR3 protein: CASSKGDISDSNQPQHF. Here the CDR3 DNA reads TGTGCCAGCAGCAAAGGGGACATCTCAGATAGCAATCAGCCCCAGCATTTT. This chain links TRBV21-1 with TRBJ1-5; TRBD1 is the table's D call, not checked against the DNA. TRBV21-1 is flagged as a pseudogene. The CDR3 has 17 residues.

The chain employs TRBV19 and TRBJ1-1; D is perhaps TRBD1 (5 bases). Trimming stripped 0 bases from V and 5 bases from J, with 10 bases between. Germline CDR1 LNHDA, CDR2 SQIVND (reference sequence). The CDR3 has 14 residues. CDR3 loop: CASSIDRGGTEAFF. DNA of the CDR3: TGTGCCAGTAGTATAGATAGGGGCGGGACTGAAGCTTTCTTT.

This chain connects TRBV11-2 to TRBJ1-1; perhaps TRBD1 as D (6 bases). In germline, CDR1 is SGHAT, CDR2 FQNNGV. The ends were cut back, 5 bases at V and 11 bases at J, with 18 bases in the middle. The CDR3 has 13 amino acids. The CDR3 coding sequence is TGTGCCAGCAGCCCGCTCTTGGGGGCGCGGGCTTTCTTT. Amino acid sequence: CASSPLLGARAFF. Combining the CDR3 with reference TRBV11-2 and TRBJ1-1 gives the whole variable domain EAGVAQSPRYKIIEKRQSVAFWCNPISGHATLYWYQQILGQGPKLLIQFQNNGVVDDSQLPKDRFSAERLKGVDSTLKIQPAKLEDSAVYLCASSPLLGARAFFGQGTRLTVV.

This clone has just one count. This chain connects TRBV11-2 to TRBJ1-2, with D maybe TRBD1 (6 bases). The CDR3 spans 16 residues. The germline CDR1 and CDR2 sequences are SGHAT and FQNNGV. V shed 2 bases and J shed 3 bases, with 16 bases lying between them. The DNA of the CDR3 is TGTGCCAGCAGCTTAACAGACAGGAGAAGGGACTATGGCTACACCTTC. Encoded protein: CASSLTDRRRDYGYTF.

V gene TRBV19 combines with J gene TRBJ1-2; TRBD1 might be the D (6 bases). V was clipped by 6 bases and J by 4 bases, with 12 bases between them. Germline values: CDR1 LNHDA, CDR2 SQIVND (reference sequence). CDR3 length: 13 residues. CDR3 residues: CASSLRTVYGYTF. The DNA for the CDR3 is TGTGCCAGTAGCTTAAGGACAGTCTATGGCTACACCTTC.

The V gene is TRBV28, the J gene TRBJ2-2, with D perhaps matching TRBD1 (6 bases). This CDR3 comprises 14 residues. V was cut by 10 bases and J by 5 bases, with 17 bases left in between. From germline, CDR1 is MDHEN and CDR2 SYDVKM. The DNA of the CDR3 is TGTGCCACAACCAGACAGGCCCGGACCGGGGAGCTGTTTTTT. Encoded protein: CATTRQARTGELFF. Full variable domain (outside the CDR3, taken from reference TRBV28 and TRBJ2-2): DVKVTQSSRYLVKRTGEKVFLECVQDMDHENMFWYRQDPGLGLRLIYFSYDVKMKEKGDIPEGYSVSREKKERFSLILESASTNQTSMYLCATTRQARTGELFFGEGSRLTVL.

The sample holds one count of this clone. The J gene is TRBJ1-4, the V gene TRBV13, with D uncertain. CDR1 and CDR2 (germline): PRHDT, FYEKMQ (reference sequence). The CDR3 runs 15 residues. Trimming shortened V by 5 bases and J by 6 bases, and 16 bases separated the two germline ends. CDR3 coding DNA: TGTGCCAGCAGCCCCGGACCGAGATCGTATGAAAAACTGTTTTTT. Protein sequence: CASSPGPRSYEKLFF. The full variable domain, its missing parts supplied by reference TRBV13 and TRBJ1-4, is AAGVIQSPRHLIKEKRETATLKCYPIPRHDTVYWYQQGPGQDPQFLISFYEKMQSDKGSIPDRFSAQQFSDYHSELNMSSLELGDSALYFCASSPGPRSYEKLFFGSGTQLSVL.

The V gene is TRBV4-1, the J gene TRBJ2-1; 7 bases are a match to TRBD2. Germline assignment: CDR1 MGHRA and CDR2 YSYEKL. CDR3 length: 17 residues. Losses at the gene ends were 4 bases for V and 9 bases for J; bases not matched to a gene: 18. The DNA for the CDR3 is TGCGCCAGCAGCCCCCTTTCCTCGGGACTACCTGACAGTGAGCAGTTCTTC. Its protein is CASSPLSSGLPDSEQFF.

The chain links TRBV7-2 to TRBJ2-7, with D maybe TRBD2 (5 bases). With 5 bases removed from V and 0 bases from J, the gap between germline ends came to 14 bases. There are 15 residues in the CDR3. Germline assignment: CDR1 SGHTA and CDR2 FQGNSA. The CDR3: CASSPSGGFSYEQYF. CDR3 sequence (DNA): TGTGCCAGCAGCCCAAGCGGCGGGTTCTCCTACGAGCAGTACTTC.

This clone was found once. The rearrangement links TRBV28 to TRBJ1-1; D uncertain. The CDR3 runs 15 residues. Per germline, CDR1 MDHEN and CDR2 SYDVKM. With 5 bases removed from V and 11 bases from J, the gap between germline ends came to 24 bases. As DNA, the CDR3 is TGTGCCAGCAGTCCGCGTAGAGGAGGTTGGGGAGGGGCTTTCTTT. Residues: CASSPRRGGWGGAFF. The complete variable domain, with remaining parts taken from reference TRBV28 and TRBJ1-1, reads DVKVTQSSRYLVKRTGEKVFLECVQDMDHENMFWYRQDPGLGLRLIYFSYDVKMKEKGDIPEGYSVSREKKERFSLILESASTNQTSMYLCASSPRRGGWGGAFFGQGTRLTVV.